This T cell receptor (beta chain) stems from a study of cytomegalovirus exposure and HLA in healthy donors (dated by TCRdb to 2016 to 2017). Concerning the study at large: In an earlier analysis of 587 of the donors, 276 Gb of sequence data and 100 million or so unique TCR beta sequences from roughly 200 million T cells were reported. An early release that covered about 600 HLA-typed donors contained approximately 290 gigabases of sequencing data and some 87 million unique TCR sequences. Of the 300 to 450 genotyped donors, about 80% fell in the genetic ancestry cluster associated with self-reported Caucasian donors. The study aimed to test whether signatures of past pathogen exposure could be identified by cataloging public T cell receptors. Using immunosequencing, the study profiled T cell repertoires from 666 subjects and related those repertoires to cytomegalovirus serostatus. A separate validation cohort of 90 to 150 different subjects was used in addition to the 666-subject first cohort. To predict cytomegalovirus infection status, the study combined high-throughput TCR immunosequencing, statistical association of individual TCRs with disease status, and machine learning. A later analysis re-analyzed previously published TCR beta repertoires from approximately 700 donors and added high-resolution HLA genotyping to study TCR occurrence patterns. The later analysis used no new phenotypic data to find candidate immune exposures, relying instead on TCR beta sequences and their occurrence across donors. An earlier analysis of approximately 580 of the donors used high-throughput TCR beta sequencing to judge whether each TCR beta V gene segment behaved as functional or pseudogenic. Donor age, sex, ethnicity and CMV serostatus were compiled together with the repertoire data. In a later genetic analysis, genome-wide SNP genotypes for about three fifths of the roughly 670 donors were used, and that subset was treated as a discovery cohort. Every discovery cohort repertoire had been produced on one sequencing platform. Both class I and class II loci were covered by HLA typing, at four-digit resolution. Typing coverage varied by locus: about 620-630 donors for A, B, C, DRB1 and DQB1; roughly 520 for DQA1; about 570 for DPA1; around 450 for DPB1. Roughly 5 DR-DQ haplotypes were handled as single units for association and clustering, since linkage in the cohort was strong. Among some 410 genotyped donors of the cohort, an average of about 220,000 unique TCR beta nucleotide sequences was sequenced per donor, of which 15% to 20% were non-productive. Results and caveats for the whole study, not just this receptor: The earlier analysis of about 600 of the donors excluded about 16 rarely observed V segments, including chromosome 9 orphons, because counts were too low. An earlier analysis of approximately 540 of the donors showed that most TCR beta V segments appeared in productive rearrangements either about 87% or about 30% of the time, which broadly matched IMGT annotations. When HLA alleles, especially DR and DQ, strongly co-occurred, attributing TCR associations to individual alleles was difficult. Sequencing depth was assumed to be roughly uniform across donors in the presence/absence analyses, though that assumption may not hold. Some IMGT-functional V segments, including TRBV6-2 and TRBV6-3, could not be told apart with the 87-base-pair reads, so those segments were excluded. The only immune exposure information available for the cohort was CMV serostatus. The authors suggested that the approach could potentially be generalized to other disease states and immunological phenotypes. According to a later analysis, most CMV-associated TCR beta chains appeared to be HLA-restricted, and the HLA associations seemed to be driven largely by CMV exposure. A further reported finding was that TCR beta sequences accurately predicted the HLA-A and HLA-B alleles for most subjects in the first cohort. According to a later analysis, parvovirus B19, influenza, CMV and Epstein-Barr virus appeared linked to several top co-occurrence clusters. The classifier was reported to diagnose cytomegalovirus status with high specificity and sensitivity in both the original and validation cohorts. A few of the identified cytomegalovirus-associated TCR beta chains were confirmed in vitro to be specific for cytomegalovirus antigens. Because some donors lacked HLA typing at each locus, the association tests relied only on the typed subset. In the study, roughly 160 TCR beta chains were listed as associated with cytomegalovirus. According to a later genetic analysis, donors in an Asian-associated ancestry cluster had fewer N-insertions in productive TCRs than the roughly 700-donor mean. Specific HLA alleles were associated with more than 15,000 TCR beta sequences at a false discovery rate of 0.05 in a later analysis. The sequencing pipeline was judged likely to have produced a cluster of highly shared sequence variants as a technical artifact. An association between a missense DCLRE1C variant and V-gene and J-gene trimming of TCR beta chains was found in a later genetic analysis and replicated in an independent cohort. Compared with equally common non-associated chains, HLA-associated TCR beta chains in a later analysis were more clonally expanded and had lower generation probabilities. In a later analysis, the rate of TCR association differed among HLA loci, with DRB1 alleles having the most associated TCRs and HLA-C alleles having the fewest. Linkage disequilibrium might explain the correlated functional status among segregating V segments, but an unknown experimental factor could not be excluded. Most TCR sequences were observed very rarely across donors, whereas some public TCRs were present in many individuals. In this cohort, only TCR beta chains were sequenced, and detectable features were limited by the absence of alpha or paired-chain data.

This clone has a handful of counts. Which antigen it targets is not known. Per-base qualities were not stored, and no clone one base away is much larger. Library preparation was by the immunoSEQ multiplex PCR assay. The multiplex PCR relied on a mix of 60 forward primers for TCR Vbeta segments and 13 reverse primers for TCR Jbeta segments. A multiplex PCR assay on genomic DNA amplified the CDR3 region of rearranged TCR beta genes. On the Illumina HiSeq System, the amplified TCR beta libraries were sequenced as 87-base-pair reads. Per the authors' processing: A later analysis tallied roughly 78 million unique TCR beta chains across the 666 repertoires, and some 10 million of those chains were shared by two or more donors. Raw reads were error-corrected and collapsed into unique sequences by a nearest-neighbor algorithm in which closely related sequences were merged to remove PCR and sequencing errors. Alignment of CDR3 sequences to IMGT reference sequences was used to assign V, D and J gene segments. For a sequence to be retained, a match of at least six nucleotides to both a V gene segment and a J gene segment was required. A rearrangement was called productive if the CDR3 had no stop codons and remained in frame with V and J, and every other rearrangement was called non-productive. Following IMGT convention, CDR3 was defined as the stretch from the second conserved V-encoded cysteine to the conserved J-encoded phenylalanine. The earlier analysis of about 620 of the donors excluded sequences that lacked an unambiguous match to a single V gene segment. An earlier analysis of about 600 of the donors called V segments functional above 56.7% productive rearrangements and segregating when the between-donor standard deviation exceeded 5%. To diagnose cytomegalovirus status from the catalog of TCR beta chain sequences, a statistical classification framework was built. V and J gene assignment, in a later analysis, came from comparing TCR nucleotide sequences with IMGT/GENE-DB human TR gene sequences. A later analysis assigned CDR3 sequences and most-parsimonious VDJ recombination scenarios with the TCRdist pipeline. A later analysis defined each TCR beta chain by its CDR3 amino acid sequence plus V-gene family, and excluded reads lacking a unique V-gene family. To address suspected cross-contamination and a sequencing artifact, a later analysis removed roughly 580 highly shared, low-generation-probability nucleotide sequences. A later analysis calculated a clonal expansion index for each public chain from normalized within-repertoire ranks of inferred template counts. In a later analysis, generation probabilities were computed with a VDJ recombination model fitted to out-of-frame rearrangements, and the resulting probabilities were checked against IGoR. Hypergeometric tests were used in a later analysis to score TCR-TCR, TCR-HLA and TCR-CMV co-occurrence, with a repertoire-size bias correction applied to the TCR pairs. To estimate false discovery rates, a later analysis permuted the HLA or CMV assignments 20 times. A later analysis grouped co-occurring TCRs with DBSCAN, adding TCRdist sequence similarity when clustering within HLA-allele-positive subsets. Co-occurrence clustering excluded repertoires with fewer than 30,000 or more than 120,000 public chains, plus five with anomalous nucleotide sharing. TCRdb provides this immuneACCESS table in a form limited to in-frame rearrangements. Some clones are lacking; in checked studies, under half of them reflect an unresolved V gene, and why the rest are absent is not known. V and J calls plus clone size are reproduced from that table; the DNA served to infer D and trimming. The sample table holds 120,000 or so clones, of which roughly 15% were seen once. The ten largest clones represent approximately 2.6% of the sample.

The germline V gene supplies CDR1 MGHRA and CDR2 YSYEKL. For this chain, trimming is 2 bases at the V end and 8 bases at the J end, and the number of junction bases without a gene match is 6. Taken from cysteine to phenylalanine, the CDR3 has 14 residues. Only CDR3 DNA is held: 42 bases, read in frame from base 1. In total, fewer than 750 healthy bone marrow donors made up the cohort. At the time of sampling, every cohort member was nominally healthy, though immune exposures that went unrecorded were likely present. The donor was CMV seropositive and was included in the group of around 300 seropositive cohort members. A peripheral blood sample was collected from each donor, and TCR beta sequencing was performed on peripheral blood mononuclear cells. The Qiagen DNeasy Blood Extraction Kit was used to extract genomic DNA from the blood cell samples.

The chain uses TRBV4-1 and TRBJ2-4; the junction holds 7 bases that match TRBD1. The sample taken for sequencing was PBMCs. The TCR sequence derives from a female donor in good health and CMV-seropositive. The CDR3 region: CASSQLTGADIQYF. In nucleotides, the sequence is TGCGCCAGCAGCCAACTAACAGGGGCCGACATTCAGTACTTC.